The 2 T cell receptor beta chains listed next were all sequenced from one sample in a study of T cells in Graves' hyperthyroidism and ophthalmopathy. Amplified regions were TCR beta CDR3 sequences from RNA transcripts. The HTBI primer set served for first-round RT-PCR of the TCR CDR3. One entry per CDR3 protein results from TCRdb running MiXCR on the multiplex PCR reads. The top ten clones hold roughly 15% of a sample with under 450,000 distinct CDR3 sequences, approximately 14% of them seen once. The sequencing input was blood. These receptors all stem from a young woman with Graves' hyperthyroidism.

At least ten counts were recorded for this clonotype. The J gene is TRBJ1-1, the V gene TRBV6-5; D remains unclear. This CDR3 spans 14 amino acids. V was pared by 2 bases and J by 1 base, with 8 bases between. Germline CDR1 reads MNHEY; CDR2 reads SVGAGI. In DNA form, the CDR3 reads TGTGCCAGCAGTTACGGGCGGACGAACACTGAAGCTTTCTTT. This codes for CASSYGRTNTEAFF.

In its sample, this clonotype was seen many times. CDR3 region: CASSLPTSGGYNEQFF. CDR3 nucleotide sequence: TGTGCCAGCAGTTTACCGACTAGCGGGGGGTACAATGAGCAGTTCTTC. The V and J genes are TRBV27 and TRBJ2-1; TRBD2 matches 13 bases. This CDR3 has 16 amino acids. Germline CDR1 is MNHEY and CDR2 is SMNVEV (reference sequence). Losses at the gene ends were 2 bases for V and 4 bases for J; bases not matched to a gene: 2.